These T cell receptor beta chains were read from a single sample in a study of blood T cell repertoires in COVID-19. Clones were read by immunoSEQ multiplex PCR, and TCRdb kept only the in-frame ones, dropping some. The sample includes approximately 270,000 clones, 90% to 95% of them seen just once. Sequences were obtained from PBMCs or T cells enriched from blood (not recorded which). The origin of the receptors is a human donor in a cohort exposed to, infected with or recovered from COVID-19 (not recorded which). The donor label of this sample is uncertain. Each CDR3 is given with its conserved first and last residue. The D gene is left open where the match is weak. Size is stated for part of the rows, as once, few or many counts, or as a class when the clone is expanded.

CDR3 DNA	CDR3 protein	D gene	clone size	V gene	J gene
TGTGCCAGCAGTGAAGGGACAGGGGGCTGGGCCACTGAAGCTTTCTTT	CASSEGTGGWATEAFF	TRBD1	-	TRBV25-1	TRBJ1-1
TGTGCCAGCAGCGTAAGGCCTCCCCAGGGAGGGGATTACGGTGGCTACACCTTC	CASSVRPPQGGDYGGYTF	-	-	TRBV9	TRBJ1-2
TGCGCCAGCAGCCAAGAAAACAGGGGGCTCAATGAGCAGTTCTTC	CASSQENRGLNEQFF	TRBD1	-	TRBV4-1	TRBJ2-1
TGTGCCAGCTCACTACAGGGTGCTGAAGCTTTCTTT	CASSLQGAEAFF	-	-	TRBV18	TRBJ1-1
TGTGCCAGCAAGCAGGGTGGGGACAATGAGCAGTTCTTC	CASKQGGDNEQFF	-	-	TRBV2	TRBJ2-1
TGTGCCAGCAGCTTTACGACAGGGGGCATCACTGAAGCTTTCTTT	CASSFTTGGITEAFF	TRBD1	-	TRBV5-6	TRBJ1-1
TGTGCCAGCAGCTTAGACGGCAGGGAAAATGAAAAACTGTTTTTT	CASSLDGRENEKLFF	-	-	TRBV11-2	TRBJ1-4
TGTGCCAGCCTCAGGGGAAACTCAGGCACAGATACGCAGTATTTT	CASLRGNSGTDTQYF	-	-	TRBV2	TRBJ2-3
TGCAGCGTTGAAGATCGGGGGGCCGGCTACGAGCAGTACTTC	CSVEDRGAGYEQYF	-	-	TRBV29-1	TRBJ2-7
TGTGCCAGCAGCCAAGAACGCGGGGGGGATAAATGCTATGAGCAGTTCTTC	CASSQERGGDKCYEQFF	TRBD2	-	TRBV3-1/TRBV3-2	TRBJ2-1
TGTGCTAGTGGTTTGACCCTGACAGATAACACTGAAGCTTTCTTT	CASGLTLTDNTEAFF	-	-	TRBV12-5	TRBJ1-1
TGTGCCAGCAGCTCGGACAGGGGGTTGGTTTATACGCAGTATTTT	CASSSDRGLVYTQYF	TRBD1	once	TRBV5-6	TRBJ2-3
TGTGCCAGCAGCTTGGACGGTTTGAACACTGAAGCTTTCTTT	CASSLDGLNTEAFF	-	-	TRBV5-4	TRBJ1-1
TGTGCCAGCAGCGTAGCGGGGAGGAACACTGAAGCTTTCTTT	CASSVAGRNTEAFF	-	-	TRBV9	TRBJ1-1
TGCGCCAGCAGGGAGGGGAGGGGTGCCATGAACACTGAAGCTTTCTTT	CASREGRGAMNTEAFF	-	-	TRBV5-1	TRBJ1-1